This T cell receptor (beta chain) was sequenced for a study of OX40 agonist ivuxolimab in advanced cancers. Across the study: Participants could have had prior anti-PD-1, anti-PD-L1 or anti-CTLA-4 therapy, and about 37% had some. Two patients with cutaneous melanoma and one with hepatocellular carcinoma, three in total, showed partial responses. Study results and limitations: Not determined was the antigen specificity of the expanded peripheral T cells. The mean number of expanded clones was higher in CD8+ T cells than in CD4+.

As to this clone: Its antigen is not identified.

The assay was immunoSEQ multiplex PCR, and TCRdb's table has in-frame clones only and misses some. The profile covers about 60,000 clones, with more than 70% appearing a single time and approximately 4.8% taken by the ten largest. With V trimmed by 5 bases and J by 6 bases, 6 bases remained unmatched. This CDR3 comprises 14 residues. In germline, CDR1 is SGHAT, CDR2 FQNNGV. This clonotype originated in an adult with an advanced solid tumor such as melanoma, head and neck, liver or kidney cancer. The sample here was CD4+ or CD8+ T cells sorted from blood, taken in a trial of the OX40 agonist ivuxolimab. The J gene is TRBJ2-7, the V gene TRBV11-2; 11 bases are a match to TRBD1. The DNA for the CDR3 is TGTGCCAGCAGCGCCAGGGACAGGGGGGCCGAGCAGTACTTC. Amino acids: CASSARDRGAEQYF.